The 21 T cell receptor beta chains below were found in one sample sequenced in a study of blood T cell repertoires in COVID-19. Method: immunoSEQ multiplex PCR; TCRdb's copy keeps in-frame clones and lacks some. The data show 110,000 or so clones, 81% seen once. What was sequenced was peripheral blood. Source of these receptors: a man aged 45-65 years with acute or convalescent COVID-19.

The chain's CDR3 is CAWSVMGRTYEQYF. The CDR3 DNA follows: TGTGCCTGGAGTGTAATGGGGCGGACCTACGAGCAGTACTTC. The rearrangement links TRBV30 to TRBJ2-7; TRBD1 is a possible D gene (5 bases). From germline, CDR1 is GTSNPN and CDR2 SVGIG (reference sequence). V dropped 0 bases and J dropped 2 bases, with 11 bases sitting between them. The CDR3 is 14 residues long.

The genes are TRBV11-3 and TRBJ2-3; possible D gene TRBD2, 6 bases. The CDR3 extends over 14 amino acids. CDR1 and CDR2 (germline): SGHNT, YENEEA. Trimming shortened V by 4 bases and J by 2 bases, and 10 bases separated the two germline ends. This CDR3 reads CASSSTGDTDTQYF. In DNA form, the CDR3 reads TGTGCCAGCAGCTCAACGGGGGACACAGATACGCAGTATTTT.

This clone was found once. V and J are TRBV2 and TRBJ1-6; the D gene is possibly TRBD1 (6 bases). The CDR3 runs to 17 residues. V lost 4 bases, J lost 0 bases, and 13 bases lay in between. Per germline, CDR1 SNHLY and CDR2 FYNNEI. This CDR3 reads CASSVRQASSYNSPLHF. In DNA form, the CDR3 reads TGTGCCAGCAGTGTGCGACAGGCCAGCTCCTATAATTCACCCCTCCACTTT.

The chain has TRBV5-1 and TRBJ1-4; no firm D call. There are 15 residues in the CDR3. Germline V gives CDR1 SGHRS, CDR2 YFSETQ. The V and J ends lost 4 bases and 5 bases respectively, with 15 bases between them. The CDR3 here is CASSQSAGLNEKLFF. CDR3 sequence (DNA): TGCGCCAGCAGCCAAAGTGCGGGCCTCAATGAAAAACTGTTTTTT.

The table lists this clone with a few counts. This chain links TRBV11-2 with TRBJ1-6; 11 bases map to TRBD1. Germline values: CDR1 SGHAT, CDR2 FQNNGV. V shed 6 bases and J 3 bases; nucleotides not matched to a gene: 10. This CDR3 has 18 residues. The CDR3 DNA reads TGTGCCAGCAGTTCTGCGGACAGGGGGCATTACTATAATTCACCCCTCCACTTT. It translates to CASSSADRGHYYNSPLHF.

The chain combines TRBV11-2 with TRBJ2-1; 9 bases line up with TRBD1. The germline V gene has CDR1 SGHAT and CDR2 FQNNGV. There are 16 residues in the CDR3. Germline trimming cut 3 bases from V and 4 bases from J; bases unmatched to any gene: 7. CDR3 protein: CASSLNRGQGYNEQFF. The CDR3, as DNA: TGTGCCAGCAGCTTGAACAGGGGACAGGGATACAATGAGCAGTTCTTC.

The rearrangement uses TRBV5-1 and TRBJ1-6, with D possibly TRBD1 on 6 matching bases. V gave up 5 bases and J gave up 6 bases, with 9 bases separating them. Germline CDR1 reads SGHRS; CDR2 reads YFSETQ. The CDR3 is 13 residues long. CDR3 residues: CASSTGLNSPLHF. The CDR3 DNA is TGCGCCAGCAGTACAGGGCTTAATTCACCCCTCCACTTT. Together with reference TRBV5-1 and TRBJ1-6, the CDR3 gives the full variable domain: KAGVTQTPRYLIKTRGQQVTLSCSPISGHRSVSWYQQTPGQGLQFLFEYFSETQRNKGNFPGRFSGRQFSNSRSEMNVSTLELGDSALYLCASSTGLNSPLHFGNGTRLTVT.

This chain connects TRBV3-1 (or the pseudogene TRBV3-2) to TRBJ1-6; the D is unclear. The V gene's germline CDR1 is LGHDT and CDR2 YNNKEL (reference sequence). V was shortened by 0 bases and J by 6 bases, with 18 bases between the two germline ends. The CDR3 extends over 18 amino acids. The CDR3 reads CASSQDPPVQALNSPLHF. For the CDR3, the DNA is TGTGCCAGCAGCCAAGATCCCCCTGTTCAGGCCCTTAATTCACCCCTCCACTTT.

The V call is TRBV27, the J call TRBJ2-1, with 7 bases lining up with TRBD1. V gave up 5 bases and J gave up 8 bases; unmatched junction bases: 12. Germline loops: CDR1 MNHEY, CDR2 SMNVEV (reference sequence). CDR3 size: 15 residues. Written as DNA, the CDR3 is TGTGCCAGCAGTCCCTTTAAGGGGGCGGGCGATGAGCAGTTCTTC. Its protein is CASSPFKGAGDEQFF.

The chain couples TRBV5-8 to TRBJ1-4, with TRBD1 matching over 7 bases. The germline CDR1 and CDR2 sequences are SGHTS and YDEGEE. The CDR3 contains 15 residues. V was clipped by 3 bases and J by 7 bases; unmatched bases: 9. The CDR3 sequence: CASSWGAQGGEKLFF. The CDR3 DNA reads as TGTGCCAGCAGCTGGGGGGCCCAGGGGGGTGAAAAACTGTTTTTT.

This clone was counted once. The chain links TRBV19 to TRBJ1-4, with a tentative D call TRBD1 (5 bases). Germline V gene lookup returns CDR1 LNHDA and CDR2 SQIVND (reference sequence). This CDR3 is built from 15 residues. The ends were cut back, 3 bases at V and 6 bases at J, with 14 bases in the middle. The CDR3 loop reads CASSMGGALHEKLFF. In DNA, the CDR3 is TGTGCCAGTAGTATGGGCGGGGCCCTGCATGAAAAACTGTTTTTT.

The chain combines TRBV6-2 or TRBV6-3 with TRBJ1-5, with D possibly TRBD1 on 5 matching bases. This CDR3 contains 14 residues. Looked up from germline, CDR1 is MNHEY and CDR2 is SVGEGT. With 2 bases removed from V and 3 bases from J, the gap between germline ends came to 8 bases. CDR3 sequence reads: CASSYQGFNQPQHF. The CDR3 nucleotides are TGTGCCAGCAGTTACCAGGGTTTCAATCAGCCCCAGCATTTT.

The DNA for the CDR3 is TGTGCCAGCAGTGATGGAGGGAAGATGGGACAGCCCCAGCATTTT. Its protein is CASSDGGKMGQPQHF. The chain carries TRBV2 and TRBJ1-5, with D unresolved. The ends were cut back, 3 bases at V and 7 bases at J, with 16 bases in the middle. This CDR3 contains 15 residues. Germline CDR1 reads SNHLY; CDR2 reads FYNNEI.

This rearrangement joins TRBV3-1 (or the pseudogene TRBV3-2) to TRBJ1-6; 7 nucleotides align to TRBD1. CDR1 and CDR2 (germline): LGHDT, YNNKEL (reference sequence). V was clipped by 6 bases and J by 4 bases; unmatched bases: 6. This CDR3 has 15 residues. CDR3 coding DNA: TGTGCCAGCAGTCCCGGACAGGTTTATAATTCACCCCTCCACTTT. Amino acids: CASSPGQVYNSPLHF.

The rearrangement joins TRBV6-2 or TRBV6-3 to TRBJ1-4; TRBD1 might be the D (6 bases). The germline V and J ends were trimmed by 1 base and 3 bases, with 9 bases remaining between them. The CDR3 contains 15 residues. Germline V gives CDR1 MNHEY, CDR2 SVGEGT. The CDR3 protein is CASSYWAGANEKLFF. DNA of the CDR3: TGTGCCAGCAGTTACTGGGCAGGGGCTAATGAAAAACTGTTTTTT.

The V call is TRBV10-2, the J call TRBJ1-2; D ambiguous. V was clipped by 2 bases and J by 1 base, with 2 bases between them. Germline V gene lookup returns CDR1 WSHSY and CDR2 SAAADI. CDR3 length: 12 residues. The CDR3 sequence is CASSERNYGYTF. CDR3 sequence (DNA): TGCGCCAGCAGTGAGCGTAACTATGGCTACACCTTC.

CDR3 loop: CASRLGVNTEAFF. CDR3 bases: TGTGCCAGCAGGTTAGGGGTGAACACTGAAGCTTTCTTT. The rearrangement links TRBV3-1 (or the pseudogene TRBV3-2) to TRBJ1-1; TRBD1 is a possible D gene (5 bases). V lost 6 bases, J lost 0 bases, and 8 bases lay in between. The CDR3 has 13 amino acids. Per germline, CDR1 LGHDT and CDR2 YNNKEL (reference sequence).

The CDR3 nucleotides read TGTGCCAGTAGTATAGGAACAGGGGACGGCCAGCCCCAGCATTTT. Translated: CASSIGTGDGQPQHF. The chain couples TRBV19 to TRBJ1-5, with 7 bases fitting TRBD1. V lost 1 base and J lost 7; bases outside the gene matches: 7. The germline V gene has CDR1 LNHDA and CDR2 SQIVND (reference sequence). The CDR3 consists of 15 residues.

The V call is TRBV4-1, the J call TRBJ1-5; 7 bases line up with TRBD1. This CDR3 has 16 residues. The V gene's germline CDR1 is MGHRA and CDR2 YSYEKL. Trimming at V came to 1 base and at J to 4 bases, leaving 7 bases not matched to a gene. The CDR3 sequence is CASSQVANRGNQPQHF. The DNA for the CDR3 is TGCGCCAGCAGCCAAGTAGCGAACAGGGGAAATCAGCCCCAGCATTTT.

The rearrangement joins TRBV2 to TRBJ1-3, with D maybe TRBD1 (5 bases). This CDR3 has 12 residues. Germline V gene lookup returns CDR1 SNHLY and CDR2 FYNNEI. V lost 8 bases to trimming and J lost 4 bases, with 9 bases between them. The DNA for the CDR3 is TGTGCCAGCGGGACTGGGGGAAACACCATATATTTT. Protein: CASGTGGNTIYF.

The chain couples TRBV9 to TRBJ2-3, with D maybe TRBD2 (7 bases). Germline V lookup: CDR1 SGDLS, CDR2 YYNGEE. This CDR3 has 16 amino acids. Deletions cut 0 bases from V and 7 bases from J, with 18 bases between. CDR3 protein: CASSVGEGGLTNTQYF. The DNA of the CDR3 is TGTGCCAGCAGCGTAGGGGAGGGGGGCCTCACCAATACGCAGTATTTT.